This T cell receptor beta chain derives from a study of blood T cell repertoires in COVID-19. The data were produced by immunoSEQ multiplex PCR, yet TCRdb's version contains in-frame clones alone and is incomplete. The sample has under 500,000 clones; around 89% are singletons. The V gene end was trimmed by 10 bases and the J gene end by 3 bases; junction bases not matched to a gene: 6. The CDR3 contains 14 residues. Germline V CDR1 and CDR2: ENHRY, SYGVKD. The chain links TRBV10-3 to TRBJ2-3; 11 bases agree with TRBD2. This sequence originates from a woman aged 25 to 39 with acute or convalescent COVID-19. Material: peripheral blood. The DNA for the CDR3 is TGTGCCACTCAACTAGCGGGGGAGACAGATACGCAGTATTTT. It is translated as CATQLAGETDTQYF.